The 2 T cell receptor beta chains below were found in one sample sequenced in a study of response to subunit inactivated influenza vaccine. TCRdb analysed the RT-PCR reads with MiXCR anew, one entry per CDR3 protein. Seen here are 170,000 or so distinct CDR3 sequences, about 10% observed once, and the top ten hold 35% to 40%. The sequences come from CD8+ T cells sorted from PBMCs, collected around 25 months after vaccination. The receptors derive from a man aged 50-75 years who received an inactivated influenza vaccine.

In this sample, this clonotype turned up many times. V usage is TRBV5-1 and J usage is TRBJ2-7; D is perhaps TRBD1 (6 bases). This CDR3 comprises 15 residues. V dropped 3 bases and J dropped 2 bases, with 15 bases sitting between them. Germline values: CDR1 SGHRS, CDR2 YFSETQ. In DNA, the CDR3 is TGCGCCAGCAGCTCAATTAATACAGGGACCTACGAGCAGTACTTC. It yields the protein CASSSINTGTYEQYF.

The J gene is TRBJ1-6, the V gene TRBV9, with TRBD1 matching 7 bases. The germline V gene has CDR1 SGDLS and CDR2 YYNGEE. The CDR3 covers 12 residues. With 3 bases clipped from V and 14 bases from J, the junction kept 5 bases outside the gene matches. CDR3 protein: CASSGGDSSLHF. CDR3 sequence (DNA): TGTGCCAGCAGCGGTGGGGACAGCTCCCTCCACTTT.